The T cell receptor beta chain described here comes from a study of PD-L1 blockade in urothelial cancer. At the level of the study: Patients commenced atezolizumab in 2014, and it was given at 1,200 mg intravenously every 3 weeks. Male patients with bladder-origin urothelial cancer numbered about 90% of the 29. A median tumor sample held 1,402 T cells and 1,086 unique TCRs.

TCRdb's copy holds only in-frame clones and misses some; the assay was immunoSEQ multiplex PCR. Of about 2,500 clones listed, around 35% are singletons. The CDR3 is 14 amino acids. V shed 4 bases, J shed 4 bases, and the junction held 6 bases outside the gene matches. Looked up from germline, CDR1 is LNHDA and CDR2 is SQIVND (reference sequence). This clonotype was obtained from a man aged 60 to 69 with urothelial cancer. This chain links TRBV19 with TRBJ1-2; 7 positions match TRBD1. This material consisted of tumor tissue, taken before atezolizumab (anti-PD-L1) treatment. As DNA, the CDR3 is TGTGCCAGTAGTAGGGGACAGCCAATCTATGGCTACACCTTC. It encodes CASSRGQPIYGYTF. The full variable domain, its missing parts supplied by reference TRBV19 and TRBJ1-2, is DGGITQSPKYLFRKEGQNVTLSCEQNLNHDAMYWYRQDPGQGLRLIYYSQIVNDFQKGDIAEGYSVSREKKESFPLTVTSAQKNPTAFYLCASSRGQPIYGYTFGSGTRLTVV.